This is a list of T cell receptor beta chains from one sample in a study of CD4 and CD8 cells across lung adenocarcinoma regions. TCRdb re-called the PCR reads with MiXCR, one entry per CDR3 protein. This sample has about 12,000 distinct CDR3 sequences; around 50% occur once, and the top ten carry around 28%. The sample comprised CD8+ T cells from the margin of a lung tumor. These receptors were collected from a female donor with lung adenocarcinoma. The CD4 and CD8 labels of this study may be unreliable. CDR3s include the opening cysteine and the closing phenylalanine or tryptophan. The D gene is left open where the match is weak. Not every row has a clone size; where given, it reads once, few, many or a size class.

clone size	V gene	J gene	D gene	CDR3 DNA	CDR3 protein
few	TRBV20-1	TRBJ2-1	TRBD2	TGCAGTGCTAGAGTTGGACTAGCTAGCGGGGGAGGCTACAATGAGCAGTTCTTC	CSARVGLASGGGYNEQFF
-	TRBV6-1	TRBJ2-3	TRBD2	TGTGCCAGGGGGCGGGGAGGGGATGACCAAGATACCCAGTATTTT	CARGRGGDDQDTQYF
few	TRBV18	TRBJ1-2	TRBD1	TGTGCCAGCTCACCGACCGGGACAGGGGGTAACTATGGCTACACCTTC	CASSPTGTGGNYGYTF
-	TRBV6-1	TRBJ2-5	-	TGTGCCAGCAGGCAAATGATCGGAGGAGAGACCCAGTACTTC	CASRQMIGGETQYF
-	TRBV5-1	TRBJ1-2	TRBD1	TGCGCCAGCAGCGGGGACAGGGAAGCCTATGGCTACACCTTC	CASSGDREAYGYTF
-	TRBV5-1	TRBJ2-4	TRBD1	TGCGCCAGCAGCTGGGGGGGACAGGGATTTAATGAGCAGTACTTC	CASSWGGQGFNEQYF
few	TRBV6-1	TRBJ1-2	-	TGTGCCAGCAGACTACAGGGATCGGAATTGTTCGGCTACACCTTC	CASRLQGSELFGYTF
-	TRBV6-1	TRBJ2-5	-	TGTGCCAGCAGCTGCCACTCCCAAGATACCCAGTACTTC	CASSCHSQDTQYF
many	TRBV6-5	TRBJ2-7	-	TGTGCCAGCAGCCCCCCCTCCTACGAGCAGTACTTC	CASSPPSYEQYF
-	TRBV6-1	TRBJ2-1	-	TGTGCCAGCAGTGAAGTTGGTAGCGGCTTCTCCTACAATGAGCAGTTCTTC	CASSEVGSGFSYNEQFF
-	TRBV6-1	TRBJ2-5	TRBD2	TGTGCCAGCAGTGGACTAGCGGGGGGGCCAGAGACCCAGTACTTC	CASSGLAGGPETQYF
few	TRBV6-1	TRBJ2-1	-	TGTGCCAGCACCACAGGGCGTTACGAGCAGTTCTTC	CASTTGRYEQFF
few	TRBV11-2	TRBJ2-1	-	TGTGCCAGCAGCTCCGGGGGGCATGAGCAGTTCTTC	CASSSGGHEQFF
-	TRBV6-1	TRBJ2-3	-	TGCGCCAGCGTGTGCACCGGGGCGCAGTATTTT	CASVCTGAQYF
-	TRBV12-3/TRBV12-4	TRBJ2-1	TRBD2	TGTGCCAGCAGTTTGAGTAGCGGGAGGGTTGAGCAGTTCTTC	CASSLSSGRVEQFF
medium-sized	TRBV6-5	TRBJ2-1	-	TGTGCCAGCAGCTCCTCGAATGAGCAGTTCTTC	CASSSSNEQFF
-	TRBV6-1	TRBJ2-4	TRBD2	TGTGCCAGCGGCTCGGGGGGGTGGGACAAAGACACGCAGTATTTC	CASGSGGWDKDTQYF
-	TRBV27	TRBJ2-1	TRBD1	TGTGCCAGCAGTTTTGGACAGGAGTTTTCCTACGAGCAGTTCTTC	CASSFGQEFSYEQFF
few	TRBV10-3	TRBJ2-5	-	TGTGCCACGACCAGCAGAATTCAAGAGACCCAGTACTTC	CATTSRIQETQYF
medium-sized	TRBV4-1	TRBJ1-2	TRBD1	TGCGCCAGCAGCCAGGGACAGGGGACGCCGTTAGGCTATGGCTACACCTTC	CASSQGQGTPLGYGYTF
-	TRBV6-1	TRBJ2-2	-	TGTGCCAGCAGAGCCGGGACCGGGGAGCTGTTTTTT	CASRAGTGELFF
-	TRBV5-1	TRBJ1-2	TRBD1	TGCGCCAGCAGCTTGGGACCGGGACAGGGGGCGTTTGGCTACACCTTC	CASSLGPGQGAFGYTF
few	TRBV6-1	TRBJ1-5	-	TGTGCCAGCAGTCAGCAGGCCTTTCGGGAGCCCCAGCATTTT	CASSQQAFREPQHF
many	TRBV25-1	TRBJ1-6	TRBD1	TGTGCCAGCAGTGAATATTCGACAGGGGGCAATTCACCCCTCCACTTT	CASSEYSTGGNSPLHF
few	TRBV7-9	TRBJ1-1	-	TGTGCCAGCAGCTTAGAACGTACTAGGCCTGAAGCTTTCTTT	CASSLERTRPEAFF
-	TRBV27	TRBJ2-1	-	TGTGCCAGCAGAACCGTGAGCTCCTACAATGAGCAGTTCTTC	CASRTVSSYNEQFF
many	TRBV12-3/TRBV12-4	TRBJ2-1	-	TGTGCCAGCACTCTCACCTCGGCGGTTGTTGAGCAGTTCTTC	CASTLTSAVVEQFF
-	TRBV29-1	TRBJ2-1	-	TGCAGCGCCGAGGGGACAATCAACAATGAGCAGTTCTTC	CSAEGTINNEQFF
-	TRBV11-3	TRBJ2-1	TRBD1	TGTGCCAGCAGCTTAAGGACAGGGTACCACAATGAGCAGTTCTTC	CASSLRTGYHNEQFF
-	TRBV4-1	TRBJ2-5	-	TGCGCCAGCAGCCCAAGTCCGACAGAACCATATGGCACAGAGACCCAGTACTTC	CASSPSPTEPYGTETQYF
-	TRBV10-1	TRBJ2-3	-	TGCGCCAGGATGTTAGCCACAGATACTCAGTACTTT	CARMLATDTQYF
-	TRBV20-1	TRBJ2-3	TRBD1	TGCAGTGCTATACCGGGACAGGGGGAATGGTATACAGATACGCAGTATTTT	CSAIPGQGEWYTDTQYF
-	TRBV5-1	TRBJ2-7	TRBD2	TGCGCCAGCAGCTTACCCCTAGCGGGGGATCACAATGAGCAGTACTTC	CASSLPLAGDHNEQYF
-	TRBV9	TRBJ1-6	-	TGTGCCAGCAGCCCCTCAGGGAGCTCCTATAATTCACCCCTCCACTTT	CASSPSGSSYNSPLHF
-	TRBV6-1	TRBJ1-5	-	TGTGCCAGCTCAGGGTATAGCAATCAGCCCCTGCACTTT	CASSGYSNQPLHF
few	TRBV12-3/TRBV12-4	TRBJ1-1	TRBD1	TGTGCCAGCAGCAGTACAGGGGGTCGGACTGAAGCTTTCTTT	CASSSTGGRTEAFF
medium-sized	TRBV6-1	TRBJ2-3	-	TGTGCCAGCAGCCTACAGGGAGGGGCAGATACGCAGTATTTT	CASSLQGGADTQYF
many	TRBV10-3	TRBJ2-3	TRBD2	TGTGCCATCAGTGAGTACCAAGCGGGGGGGCCCGATACGCAGTATTTT	CAISEYQAGGPDTQYF
medium-sized	TRBV7-2	TRBJ2-3	-	TGTGCCAGCCGCCTCACCTGGGGGGCCGGCACAGATACGCAGTATTTT	CASRLTWGAGTDTQYF
few	TRBV6-1	TRBJ2-1	TRBD2	TGTGCCAGCAGTCAAGGTGGCGGGAGTCTTGGTGAGCAGTTCTTC	CASSQGGGSLGEQFF
-	TRBV6-1	TRBJ2-1	TRBD1	TGTGCCAGCAGTCGGGACAGGGTGGACTCCTACGAGCAGTTCTTC	CASSRDRVDSYEQFF
-	TRBV6-1	TRBJ2-1	TRBD1	TGTGCCAGCAGGCAAGGGACAGCCCGCTCCTACGAGCAGTTCTTC	CASRQGTARSYEQFF
few	TRBV7-6	TRBJ1-3	-	TGTGCCAGCAGCTTAGGTACAGAAGGAGGAAACACCATATATTTT	CASSLGTEGGNTIYF
-	TRBV7-2	TRBJ1-2	TRBD1	TGTGCCAGCAGCTCAGAGGGGACAGGGGGTAGGGGCTACACCTTC	CASSSEGTGGRGYTF
once	TRBV28	TRBJ2-5	-	TGTGCCCAGATAATTAAAAAAAAAAAATTT	CAQIIKKKKF
medium-sized	TRBV7-6	TRBJ2-1	-	TGTGCCAGCAGCTCGACCCCCGACTACTCCTACAATGAGCAGTTCTTC	CASSSTPDYSYNEQFF
many	TRBV12-3/TRBV12-4	TRBJ1-1	-	TGTGCCAGCAGTTTGGAGACCCGGCCCCAGGCCTTCGGGGCTTTCTTT	CASSLETRPQAFGAFF
-	TRBV13	TRBJ2-5	-	TGTGCCAGCAGCTCCGCCCGGGGGACACAAGAGACCCAGTACTTC	CASSSARGTQETQYF
once	TRBV6-1	TRBJ2-3	-	TGTGCCAGCAGCCTCTCGGGTGTGAGCGCAGATGCGCAGTATTTT	CASSLSGVSADAQYF